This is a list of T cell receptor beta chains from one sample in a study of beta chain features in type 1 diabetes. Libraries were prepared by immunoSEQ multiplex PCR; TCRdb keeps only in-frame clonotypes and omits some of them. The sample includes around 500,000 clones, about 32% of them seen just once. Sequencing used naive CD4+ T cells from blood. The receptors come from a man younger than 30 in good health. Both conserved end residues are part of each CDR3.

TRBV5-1,CASSLSKETQYF
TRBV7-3,CASSFSGTIGDTQYF
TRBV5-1,CASSTSGSSYEQYF
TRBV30,CAWFETGGRNEQFF
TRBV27,CASSWAPSGANVLTF
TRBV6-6,CASSYLTGTEAFF
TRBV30,CAWRKGGVRDEQFF
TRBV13,CASSLRQNYNNEQFF
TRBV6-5,CASSLRGGTQYF
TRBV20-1,CSAASTDTQYF
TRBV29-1,CSAGLEPYNEQFF
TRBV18,CASSPLTGAYTGELFF
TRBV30,CAWSTVHGEQPQHF
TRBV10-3,CAIKARDFGGELFF
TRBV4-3,CASSQDSFAYEQYF
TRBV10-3,CAISESSGVHTGELFF
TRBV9,CASSVGGRSYEQYF
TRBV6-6,CASSYVYEQYF